The present T cell receptor (beta chain) was sequenced within a study of T-cell memory formation after mild COVID-19. This clonotype is medium-sized within its sample. Via MiXCR, TCRdb re-called the 5' RACE reads, giving one row per CDR3 protein. This table has nearly 5,000 distinct CDR3 sequences, under 45% appearing once. CDR3 size: 16 residues. V lost 5 bases and J 0 bases, leaving 14 bases between the germline ends. Germline V CDR1 and CDR2: SEHNR, FQNEAQ (reference sequence). This TCR came from an adult who had mild COVID-19 (a few samples of this study predate the infection). Cell type and time point are not known. The chain is built from TRBV7-9 and TRBJ1-5; unclear D gene. The specimen sequenced was PBMCs or a T cell subset sorted from them (not recorded which). The CDR3 DNA reads as TGTGCCAGCAGCAATGGACCGAGTACTAGCAATCAGCCCCAGCATTTT. Protein sequence: CASSNGPSTSNQPQHF. The full variable domain, in which reference TRBV7-9 and TRBJ1-5 provide the parts outside the CDR3, is DTGVSQNPRHKITKRGQNVTFRCDPISEHNRLYWYRQTLGQGPEFLTYFQNEAQLEKSRLLSDRFSAERPKGSFSTLEIQRTEQGDSAMYLCASSNGPSTSNQPQHFGDGTRLSIL.